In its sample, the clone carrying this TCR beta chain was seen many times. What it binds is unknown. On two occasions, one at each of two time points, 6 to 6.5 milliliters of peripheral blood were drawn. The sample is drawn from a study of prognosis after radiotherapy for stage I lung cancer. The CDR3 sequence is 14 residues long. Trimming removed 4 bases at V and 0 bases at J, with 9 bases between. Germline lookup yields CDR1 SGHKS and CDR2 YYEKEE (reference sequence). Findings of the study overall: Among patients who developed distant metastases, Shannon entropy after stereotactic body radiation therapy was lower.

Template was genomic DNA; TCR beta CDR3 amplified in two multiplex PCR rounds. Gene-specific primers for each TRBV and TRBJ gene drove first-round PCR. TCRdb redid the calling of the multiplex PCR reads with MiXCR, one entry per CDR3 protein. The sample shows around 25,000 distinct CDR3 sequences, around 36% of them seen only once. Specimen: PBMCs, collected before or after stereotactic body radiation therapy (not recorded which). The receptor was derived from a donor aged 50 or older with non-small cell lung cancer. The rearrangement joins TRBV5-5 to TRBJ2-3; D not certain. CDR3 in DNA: TGTGCCAGCAGCCCGCGTCCTAGCACAGATACGCAGTATTTT. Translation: CASSPRPSTDTQYF.